This T cell receptor (beta chain) was obtained from a study of OX40 agonist ivuxolimab in advanced cancers. Turning to the study itself: With ivuxolimab, an agonistic anti-OX40 (CD134) antibody, patients were treated.

The assay was immunoSEQ multiplex PCR, and TCRdb's table has in-frame clones only and misses some. In the table there are tens of thousands of clones, 80% to 90% of which are singletons. Sampled blood was obtained at baseline, cycle 4 day 1, and cycle 7 day 1. V gave up 8 bases and J gave up 1 base, with 13 bases separating them. This CDR3 has 14 residues. CDR1 and CDR2 from the germline V gene are SGHRS and YFSETQ. Turning to this clone: Its target is not known.

Overall study findings and caveats: Doses of 0.1 to 3.0 mg/kg were accompanied by clonal expansion of CD4+ and CD8+ blood T cells by week 6. CD8+ T cells were the subset that, on average, had more expanded clones than CD4+.

The sequences come from CD4+ or CD8+ T cells sorted from blood, collected in a trial of the OX40 agonist ivuxolimab. The rearrangement links TRBV5-1 to TRBJ2-1; D may be TRBD2 (6 bases). The clonotype was recovered from an adult with an advanced solid tumor such as melanoma, head and neck, liver or kidney cancer. The CDR3 region has the DNA TGCGCCAGGGGACCGGGGGTTTCCTACAATGAGCAGTTCTTC. It codes for CARGPGVSYNEQFF.